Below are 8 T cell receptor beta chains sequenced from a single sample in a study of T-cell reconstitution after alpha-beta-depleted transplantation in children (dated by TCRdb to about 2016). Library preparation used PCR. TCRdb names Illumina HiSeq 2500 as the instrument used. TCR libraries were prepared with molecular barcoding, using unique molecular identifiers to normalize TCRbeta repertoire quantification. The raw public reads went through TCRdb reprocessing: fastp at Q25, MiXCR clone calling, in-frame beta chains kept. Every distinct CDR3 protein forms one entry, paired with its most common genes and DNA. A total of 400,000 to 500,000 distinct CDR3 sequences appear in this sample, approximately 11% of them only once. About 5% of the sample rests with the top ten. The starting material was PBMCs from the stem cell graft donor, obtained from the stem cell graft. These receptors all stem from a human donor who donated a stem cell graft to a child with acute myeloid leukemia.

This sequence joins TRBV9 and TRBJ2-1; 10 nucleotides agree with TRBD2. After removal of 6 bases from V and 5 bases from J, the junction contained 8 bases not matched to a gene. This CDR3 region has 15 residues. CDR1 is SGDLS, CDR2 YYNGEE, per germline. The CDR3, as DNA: TGTGCCAGCACCCTGGGACTAGCGTTGAACAATGAGCAGTTCTTC. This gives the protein CASTLGLALNNEQFF.

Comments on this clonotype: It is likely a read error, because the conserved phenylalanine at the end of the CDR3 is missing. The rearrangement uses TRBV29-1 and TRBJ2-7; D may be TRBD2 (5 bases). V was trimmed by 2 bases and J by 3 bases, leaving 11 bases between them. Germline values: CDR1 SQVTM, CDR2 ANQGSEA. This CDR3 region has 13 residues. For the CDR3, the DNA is TGCAGCGTTGAACTCCTCGGGGTCTACGAGCAGTACTAC. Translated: CSVELLGVYEQYY.

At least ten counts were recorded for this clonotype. The chain's CDR3 is CASSGAYGANVLTF. The CDR3 DNA reads TGTGCCAGCAGTGGAGCGTACGGGGCCAACGTCCTGACTTTC. This chain joins TRBV25-1 and TRBJ2-6; D ambiguous. Trimming took off 4 bases at V and 4 bases at J, with 8 bases between the two ends. The CDR3 is 14 amino acids. Germline CDR1 reads MGHDK; CDR2 reads SYGVNS.

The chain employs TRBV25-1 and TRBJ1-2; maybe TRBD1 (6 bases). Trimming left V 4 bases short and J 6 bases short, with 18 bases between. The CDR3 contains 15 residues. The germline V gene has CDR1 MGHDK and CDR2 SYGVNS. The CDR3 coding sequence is TGTGCCAGCAGTGGGGTCGGGGGGGCGCGAGATGGCTACACCTTC. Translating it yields CASSGVGGARDGYTF.

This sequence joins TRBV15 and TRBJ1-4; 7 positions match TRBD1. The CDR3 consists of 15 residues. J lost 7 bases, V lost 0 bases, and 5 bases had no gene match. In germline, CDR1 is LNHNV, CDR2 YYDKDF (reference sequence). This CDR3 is CATSRDPAGGEKLFF. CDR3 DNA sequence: TGTGCCACCAGCAGAGACCCCGCAGGGGGTGAAAAACTGTTTTTT.

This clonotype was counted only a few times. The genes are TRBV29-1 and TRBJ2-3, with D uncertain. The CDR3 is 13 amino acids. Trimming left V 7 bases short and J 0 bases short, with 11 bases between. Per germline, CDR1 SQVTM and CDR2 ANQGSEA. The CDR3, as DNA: TGCAGCGGACTTATAGATAGCACAGATACGCAGTATTTT. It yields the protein CSGLIDSTDTQYF.

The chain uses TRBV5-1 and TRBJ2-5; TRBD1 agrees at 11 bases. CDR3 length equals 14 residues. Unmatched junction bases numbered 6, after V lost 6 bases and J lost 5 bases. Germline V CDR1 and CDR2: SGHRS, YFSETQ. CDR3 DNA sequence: TGCGCCAGCATGGACAGGGGGCAATTGGAGACCCAGTACTTC. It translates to CASMDRGQLETQYF.

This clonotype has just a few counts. The CDR3, as DNA: TGCGCCAGCAGCTCTAGTGGGACAGGGGGGATTAACATTCAGTACTTC. It codes for CASSSSGTGGINIQYF. The chain recombines TRBV5-1 with TRBJ2-4; 11 bases agree with TRBD1. CDR1 is SGHRS and CDR2 is YFSETQ in the germline V gene. The junction had 9 bases not matched to a gene; V was cut back by 3 bases and J by 7 bases. CDR3 length: 16 residues.